The rows below give T cell receptor beta chains drawn from one sample of a study of regulatory T cells in long-lasting Graves disease. From the multiplex PCR reads, TCRdb called clonotypes with MiXCR, one entry per CDR3 protein. The sample yields 400,000 to 450,000 distinct CDR3 sequences, about 20% seen once. This specimen was peripheral blood mononuclear cells (PBMCs), taken when the disease was refractory, from a patient treated with antithyroid drugs. The receptors originated from a female donor with Graves disease. The CDR3 runs from the conserved cysteine through the conserved F or W. D genes are given only for firm matches. Clone size is given for some rows only: seen once, a few or many times, or a class if the clone is expanded.

CDR3nt | CDR3aa | j_gene | v_gene | abundance | d_gene
TGTGCCAGCAGCACCCCCGCGGGACACTTCTACGAGCAGTACTTC | CASSTPAGHFYEQYF | TRBJ2-7 | TRBV5-6 | many | NA
TGTGCCAGCAGTCCTCCTGGTCGGGGCTACACCTTC | CASSPPGRGYTF | TRBJ1-2 | TRBV12-3/TRBV12-4 | few | NA
TGTGCCAGCAGCTTAGAATCTGGGGACATTCGGTACTTC | CASSLESGDIRYF | TRBJ2-4 | TRBV7-9 | NA | NA
TGTGCCAGCAGTTTATGGCTAGCGGGAGGAAATGAGCAGTTCTTC | CASSLWLAGGNEQFF | TRBJ2-1 | TRBV12-3/TRBV12-4 | NA | TRBD2
TGTGCCAGCAGCCAAGAAAGGGGGACAGGCGGCTATGGCTACACCTTC | CASSQERGTGGYGYTF | TRBJ1-2 | TRBV4-2 | few | TRBD1
TGTGCCAGCAGCTCCCGGGAGTCAGGGCTGTATCGAGGCTACACCTTC | CASSSRESGLYRGYTF | TRBJ1-2 | TRBV7-2 | many | NA
TGTGCCAGCAGCCGACTAGCGGGATCGGGGAACAATGAGCAGTTCTTC | CASSRLAGSGNNEQFF | TRBJ2-1 | TRBV7-9 | NA | TRBD2
TGCGCCAGCAGCCCTTGGATTGCAACTAATGAAAAACTGTTTTTT | CASSPWIATNEKLFF | TRBJ1-4 | TRBV5-1 | NA | NA
TGTGCCAGCAGCTCGGTGACTAGCTCCGGGGAGCTGTTTTTT | CASSSVTSSGELFF | TRBJ2-2 | TRBV13 | NA | TRBD2
TGCAGTGGCCTACAGTCCTCAGATACGCAGTATTTT | CSGLQSSDTQYF | TRBJ2-3 | TRBV20-1 | few | NA
TGTGCCAGCAGCCCCAGGCAGGTCAACACCGGGGAGCTGTTTTTT | CASSPRQVNTGELFF | TRBJ2-2 | TRBV11-2 | few | NA
TGTGCCAGCAGTTTGGTTCGGACCAAAAACATTCAGTACTTC | CASSLVRTKNIQYF | TRBJ2-4 | TRBV6-5 | NA | NA
TGTGCCAGCAGTTACTGGAGCGGGGAGACCCAGTACTTC | CASSYWSGETQYF | TRBJ2-5 | TRBV6-5 | many | NA
TGTGCCAGCTCACGAACAGGGGACGAGCAGTACTTC | CASSRTGDEQYF | TRBJ2-7 | TRBV18 | NA | TRBD1